One sample yielded the 8 T cell receptor beta chains listed below, sequenced in a study of blood T cell repertoires in COVID-19. Profiled with immunoSEQ multiplex PCR; TCRdb holds only in-frame clones, not every one. The table lists some 120,000 clones, more than 80% of them singletons. Sequences were obtained from peripheral blood. The origin of the receptors is a man in his 70s with active or convalescent COVID-19.

V gene TRBV2 combines with J gene TRBJ1-5; D remains unclear. CDR1 and CDR2 (germline): SNHLY, FYNNEI. V lost 6 bases and J lost 6, with 18 bases in between. The CDR3 runs 15 residues. CDR3 sequence: CASSPTPGEGQPQHF. CDR3 bases: TGTGCCAGCAGCCCCACCCCCGGGGAGGGTCAGCCCCAGCATTTT.

The rearrangement links TRBV6-6 to TRBJ2-5; TRBD2 aligns across 7 bases. CDR1 MNHNY and CDR2 SVGAGI come from the germline V gene (reference sequence). V gave up 5 bases and J gave up 5 bases; unmatched junction bases: 5. This CDR3 spans 13 amino acids. The DNA of the CDR3 is TGTGCCAGCAGTAAGGCGGGGGTCGAGACCCAGTACTTC. The encoded protein is CASSKAGVETQYF.

This chain uses TRBV3-1 (or the pseudogene TRBV3-2) with TRBJ1-3; 7 bases align to TRBD1. CDR1 is LGHDT, CDR2 YNNKEL, per germline (reference sequence). The J segment lost 4 bases and the V segment lost 0 bases, leaving 3 bases of the junction unmatched. This CDR3 spans 15 amino acids. CDR3 region: CASSQDGTEGNTIYF. CDR3 nucleotide sequence: TGTGCCAGCAGCCAAGATGGGACAGAAGGAAACACCATATATTTT.

This CDR3 is CASSLQRQGETQYF. In DNA form, the CDR3 reads TGTGCCAGCAGCTTACAGAGACAGGGGGAGACCCAGTACTTC. This chain links TRBV11-2 with TRBJ2-5, with 8 bases lining up with TRBD1. This CDR3 region has 14 residues. CDR1 and CDR2 (germline): SGHAT, FQNNGV. Unmatched junction bases numbered 4, after V lost 2 bases and J lost 5 bases. Combining the CDR3 with reference TRBV11-2 and TRBJ2-5 gives the whole variable domain EAGVAQSPRYKIIEKRQSVAFWCNPISGHATLYWYQQILGQGPKLLIQFQNNGVVDDSQLPKDRFSAERLKGVDSTLKIQPAKLEDSAVYLCASSLQRQGETQYFGPGTRLLVL.

This clone has only a few counts. The rearrangement uses TRBV28 and TRBJ1-6; D is uncertain. This CDR3 region has 16 residues. V lost 5 bases and J lost 6, with 17 bases in between. Germline CDR1 is MDHEN and CDR2 is SYDVKM. As DNA, the CDR3 is TGTGCCAGCAGTACTGCAGCCGAGGGAGGTAATTCACCCCTCCACTTT. As protein: CASSTAAEGGNSPLHF.

The rearrangement links TRBV28 to TRBJ1-3; unclear D gene. Looked up from germline, CDR1 is MDHEN and CDR2 is SYDVKM. Trimming left V 4 bases short and J 6 bases short, with 7 bases between. The CDR3 runs to 12 residues. The CDR3 DNA reads TGTGCCAGCAGTTCCACTTTAAACACCATATATTTT. Its translation is CASSSTLNTIYF.

The V gene is TRBV4-2, the J gene TRBJ2-3; D might be TRBD2 (6 bases). V was shortened by 4 bases and J by 2 bases, with 16 bases between the two germline ends. The CDR3 is 16 amino acids. Germline V gene lookup returns CDR1 LGHNA and CDR2 YNFKEQ. In DNA, the CDR3 is TGTGCCAGCAGCCCCCCCGGACTAATCGACACAGATACGCAGTATTTT. Amino acid sequence: CASSPPGLIDTDTQYF.

The rearrangement uses TRBV27 and TRBJ1-2; D unclear. Germline CDR1 MNHEY, CDR2 SMNVEV (reference sequence). This CDR3 is 15 amino acids long. V lost 2 bases to trimming and J lost 0 bases, with 10 bases between them. The chain's CDR3 is CASSLNAQANYGYTF. The CDR3 region has the DNA TGTGCCAGCAGTTTAAACGCCCAGGCTAACTATGGCTACACCTTC.